This T cell receptor beta chain comes out of a study of PD-L1 blockade in urothelial cancer. Across the whole study: Males with urothelial cancer arising in the bladder constituted most of the 29 patients. T cells were recovered from blood samples at a median of around 130,000.

Described time point: peripheral blood 6 weeks after treatment start. Diagnoses among patients were locally advanced or metastatic urothelial carcinoma. PCRs each included synthetic TCR analog templates spiked in. The assay was immunoSEQ multiplex PCR, and TCRdb's table has in-frame clones only and misses some. Of some 30,000 clones detected, approximately 81% appear once; the ten largest clones hold about 3%. This specimen was PBMCs, taken around atezolizumab (anti-PD-L1) treatment. The sequence derives from a man between 65 and 85 years old with urothelial cancer.

The DNA for the CDR3 is TGTGCCAGCAGCCAAGTTATTCGAGATACGCAGTATTTT. Translated: CASSQVIRDTQYF. This chain uses TRBV14 with TRBJ2-3; D remains ambiguous. The CDR3 contains 13 residues. Trimming took 1 base from V and 5 from J, leaving 7 bases between them. The germline CDR1 and CDR2 sequences are SGHDN and FVKESK.